These 29 T cell receptor beta chains originate from one sample sequenced in a study of blood T cell repertoires in COVID-19 (dated by TCRdb to the early 2020s). Preparation of the library involved the immunoSEQ multiplex PCR assay. This is the immuneACCESS table as TCRdb keeps it, with only in-frame sequences that have V and J called. A part of the clones is gone; compared with another copy, unresolved V genes explain less than half, and the rest is unexplained. The sample table records approximately 390,000 clones; around 90% of these occur just once. The ten top clones hold 5% to 8.5% of the sample. Sequenced input: peripheral blood. These receptors were collected from a man between 18 and 29 years old with active or convalescent COVID-19.

The chain combines TRBV6-2 or TRBV6-3 with TRBJ2-1, with a weak D call TRBD2 (7 bases). The V gene's germline CDR1 is MNHEY and CDR2 SVGEGT. V was clipped by 5 bases and J by 1 base, with 21 bases between them. The CDR3 loop spans 18 amino acids. The CDR3 reads CASSIPLTGGPSYNEQFF. The CDR3 DNA follows: TGTGCCAGCAGTATACCCCTTACCGGGGGGCCTTCCTACAATGAGCAGTTCTTC.

V gene TRBV20-1 combines with J gene TRBJ2-5; TRBD2 is a possible D gene (5 bases). Germline V CDR1 and CDR2: DFQATT, SNEGSKA (reference sequence). This CDR3 is built from 12 residues. V was shortened by 3 bases and J by 2 bases, with 7 bases between the two germline ends. CDR3 amino acids: CSASPGQETQYF. CDR3 coding DNA: TGCAGTGCTAGTCCGGGGCAAGAGACCCAGTACTTC.

The V gene is TRBV9, the J gene TRBJ2-3, with 10 nucleotides matching TRBD1. The CDR3 runs to 17 residues. Germline V gives CDR1 SGDLS, CDR2 YYNGEE. V shed 3 bases, J shed 1 base, and the junction held 8 bases outside the gene matches. This CDR3 is CASSGRTGGVGTDTQYF. In DNA form, the CDR3 reads TGTGCCAGCAGCGGACGGACAGGGGGAGTAGGCACAGATACGCAGTATTTT.

The J gene is TRBJ2-7, the V gene TRBV19; 9 bases are shared with TRBD2. Per germline, CDR1 LNHDA and CDR2 SQIVND (reference sequence). The CDR3 runs to 14 residues. V shed 4 bases and J 3 bases; nucleotides not matched to a gene: 4. CDR3 amino acids: CASSTAGGSYEQYF. CDR3 sequence (DNA): TGTGCCAGTAGTACGGCGGGGGGGAGCTACGAGCAGTACTTC. Full variable domain (remainder filled in from reference TRBV19 and TRBJ2-7): DGGITQSPKYLFRKEGQNVTLSCEQNLNHDAMYWYRQDPGQGLRLIYYSQIVNDFQKGDIAEGYSVSREKKESFPLTVTSAQKNPTAFYLCASSTAGGSYEQYFGPGTRLTVT.

This clone was picked up one time. The rearrangement uses TRBV28 and TRBJ2-7; 7 bases align to TRBD1. The junction had 11 bases not matched to a gene; V was cut back by 3 bases and J by 0 bases. CDR1 MDHEN and CDR2 SYDVKM come from the germline V gene. This CDR3 spans 17 amino acids. The CDR3 bases are TGTGCCAGCAGTTTCCATCCTAGGGGGCTGACCTCCTACGAGCAGTACTTC. Translation: CASSFHPRGLTSYEQYF.

This chain connects TRBV9 to TRBJ2-2; 8 bases align to TRBD1. Germline lookup yields CDR1 SGDLS and CDR2 YYNGEE. Trimming took 6 bases from V and 4 from J; bases not matched to a gene: 8. This CDR3 region has 15 residues. CDR3 nucleotides: TGTGCCAGCACCACCGGACAGGGCGGCACCGGGGAGCTGTTTTTT. As protein: CASTTGQGGTGELFF.

The rearrangement uses TRBV20-1 and TRBJ2-7; no reliable D call. This CDR3 has 11 amino acids. V lost 6 bases and J 6 bases, leaving 12 bases between the germline ends. CDR1 and CDR2 (germline): DFQATT, SNEGSKA (reference sequence). The CDR3 nucleotides are TGCAGTGCCCACTTGCGGAGCGAGCAGTACTTC. Translation: CSAHLRSEQYF.

V is TRBV2 and J is TRBJ1-5; weak D call: TRBD1 (5 bases). Trimming cost V 6 bases and J 0 bases, with 9 bases left between them. CDR3 length: 14 residues. Germline lookup yields CDR1 SNHLY and CDR2 FYNNEI. CDR3 amino acids: CASSRQNSNQPQHF. CDR3 DNA: TGTGCCAGCAGCAGACAGAATAGCAATCAGCCCCAGCATTTT.

This clone was recorded only once. The chain recombines TRBV6-5 with TRBJ1-5; 9 nucleotides match TRBD1. CDR3 size: 16 residues. Trimming at V came to 2 bases and at J to 6 bases, leaving 8 bases not matched to a gene. Germline V gives CDR1 MNHEY, CDR2 SVGAGI. CDR3 region: CASSYMGQGRGQPQHF. Here the CDR3 DNA reads TGTGCCAGCAGTTACATGGGACAGGGTCGGGGTCAGCCCCAGCATTTT.

The CDR3 spells CASSQDLISRQTQYF. The CDR3 DNA is TGTGCCAGCAGCCAAGATTTGATCAGTCGTCAGACCCAGTACTTC. This sequence joins TRBV3-1 (or the pseudogene TRBV3-2) and TRBJ2-5, with unresolved D. Germline-derived CDR1 and CDR2 are LGHDT and YNNKEL (reference sequence). The V end was cut by 0 bases, the J end by 6 bases, with 14 bases between. This CDR3 comprises 15 residues.

The J gene is TRBJ2-7, the V gene TRBV27; TRBD2 matches at 8 bases. V gave up 6 bases and J gave up 4 bases; unmatched junction bases: 8. Germline V gene lookup returns CDR1 MNHEY and CDR2 SMNVEV (reference sequence). CDR3 length equals 14 residues. CDR3 bases: TGTGCCAGCAGCATTAGCGGGGACCCTTACGAGCAGTACTTC. This codes for CASSISGDPYEQYF.

J is TRBJ2-3 and V is TRBV11-3; D might be TRBD1 (5 bases). The V end lost 3 bases, the J end lost 4 bases, and 14 bases lay between the germline ends. This CDR3 spans 15 amino acids. CDR1 and CDR2 (germline): SGHNT, YENEEA. The CDR3 protein is CASSFGSQGPDTQYF. The CDR3 DNA sequence: TGTGCCAGCAGCTTTGGAAGCCAGGGCCCAGATACGCAGTATTTT.

The J gene is TRBJ1-5, the V gene TRBV6-2 or TRBV6-3; TRBD1 is a possible D gene (5 bases). CDR3 length equals 16 residues. Per germline, CDR1 MNHEY and CDR2 SVGEGT. V was cut by 2 bases and J by 6 bases, with 17 bases left in between. CDR3 loop: CASSYHLQGMGQPQHF. In DNA form, the CDR3 reads TGTGCCAGCAGTTACCATCTCCAGGGAATGGGTCAGCCCCAGCATTTT.

Comments on this clone: At the DNA level, this CDR3 is encoded by other sequences in the same sample as well. The chain has TRBV18 and TRBJ1-5; 10 nucleotides line up with TRBD1. Germline V lookup: CDR1 KGHSH, CDR2 LQKENI. The CDR3 runs to 14 residues. V trimming: 6 bases; J trimming: 5 bases; junction bases outside the gene matches: 4. The CDR3 protein is CASSPTGGDQPQHF. The CDR3 coding sequence is TGTGCCAGCTCCCCGACAGGGGGCGATCAGCCCCAGCATTTT.

This chain links TRBV6-5 with TRBJ2-5; 7 nucleotides align to TRBD1. This CDR3 is 12 amino acids long. Looked up from germline, CDR1 is MNHEY and CDR2 is SVGAGI. With 4 bases clipped from V and 10 bases from J, the junction kept 6 bases outside the gene matches. The chain's CDR3 is CASSFDRVIQYF. In DNA form, the CDR3 reads TGTGCCAGCAGTTTCGACAGGGTAATCCAGTACTTC.

In its sample, this clone was seen a few times. The chain is built from TRBV7-9 and TRBJ1-1, with D possibly matching TRBD1 (5 bases). This CDR3 is built from 13 residues. Germline assignment: CDR1 SEHNR and CDR2 FQNEAQ (reference sequence). Trimming cost V 6 bases and J 7 bases, with 15 bases left between them. In DNA, the CDR3 is TGTGCCAGCAGTCCCATCCAGGGAATTGAAGCTTTCTTT. Translation: CASSPIQGIEAFF.

The sample holds a few counts of this clone. The rearrangement joins TRBV6-5 to TRBJ1-4; TRBD1 might be the D (6 bases). Germline V CDR1 and CDR2: MNHEY, SVGAGI. V lost 6 bases and J lost 7, with 18 bases in between. The CDR3 totals 15 residues. The CDR3 nucleotides are TGTGCCAGCAGGGGAATACAGGGCATCCGTGAAAAACTGTTTTTT. Protein sequence: CASRGIQGIREKLFF.

The rearrangement uses TRBV6-6 and TRBJ2-7, with D possibly TRBD2 on 6 matching bases. Germline loops: CDR1 MNHNY, CDR2 SVGAGI (reference sequence). V lost 10 bases, J lost 1 base, and 17 bases lay in between. CDR3 size: 14 residues. CDR3 nucleotide sequence: TGTGCCACAGCCGCTAGGGAGGTTTCCTACGAGCAGTACTTC. Translation gives CATAAREVSYEQYF.

The rearrangement joins TRBV19 to TRBJ1-2; no definite D call. Between the trimmed V and J ends, which lost 7 bases and 4 bases, there was a span of 10 bases. The CDR3 runs 12 residues. The V gene's germline CDR1 is LNHDA and CDR2 SQIVND (reference sequence). CDR3 bases: TGTGCCAGTAATGAAGCCGCCTATGGCTACACCTTC. Translation gives CASNEAAYGYTF.

The V and J genes are TRBV5-8 and TRBJ1-1; the D gene is possibly TRBD1 (5 bases). V dropped 6 bases and J dropped 1 base, with 22 bases sitting between them. The CDR3 covers 17 residues. Germline CDR1 and CDR2: SGHTS and YDEGEE. The CDR3 is CASTLDSVSTRNTEAFF. The DNA for the CDR3 is TGTGCCAGCACCCTCGACAGCGTCTCGACGAGGAACACTGAAGCTTTCTTT.

This chain joins TRBV9 and TRBJ1-6; 8 bases are shared with TRBD1. Germline V gives CDR1 SGDLS, CDR2 YYNGEE. The CDR3 consists of 21 residues. V dropped 1 base and J dropped 0; count of bases not matched to a gene: 15. This chain's CDR3 is CASSVPKHGTGSSSYNSPLHF. CDR3 nucleotides: TGTGCCAGCAGCGTACCGAAACATGGGACAGGCTCGAGCTCCTATAATTCACCCCTCCACTTT.

This clone appeared many times. This rearrangement joins TRBV6-2 or TRBV6-3 to TRBJ1-4, with D unclear. The CDR3 loop spans 14 amino acids. Germline CDR1 MNHEY, CDR2 SVGEGT. Trimming took off 0 bases at V and 8 bases at J, with 10 bases between the two ends. CDR3 in amino acids: CASSYSDKQEKLFF. The DNA of the CDR3 is TGTGCCAGCAGTTACTCAGACAAGCAAGAAAAACTGTTTTTT.

This clone was detected only a few times. The chain employs TRBV19 and TRBJ1-6; 7 positions agree with TRBD1. Per germline, CDR1 LNHDA and CDR2 SQIVND (reference sequence). V lost 2 bases and J lost 7; bases outside the gene matches: 2. CDR3 length equals 14 residues. The CDR3 spells CASSITGDNSPLHF. In DNA, the CDR3 is TGTGCCAGTAGTATAACAGGGGACAATTCACCCCTCCACTTT. Supplemented by reference TRBV19 and TRBJ1-6, the full variable domain reads DGGITQSPKYLFRKEGQNVTLSCEQNLNHDAMYWYRQDPGQGLRLIYYSQIVNDFQKGDIAEGYSVSREKKESFPLTVTSAQKNPTAFYLCASSITGDNSPLHFGNGTRLTVT.

The gene calls are TRBV4-1 and TRBJ1-4, with TRBD1 matching over 7 bases. With V trimmed by 7 bases and J by 10 bases, 15 bases remained unmatched. The CDR3 loop spans 15 amino acids. CDR1 is MGHRA, CDR2 YSYEKL, per germline. In DNA form, the CDR3 reads TGCGCCAGCACCTTCCGAAATTTTGCAGGGGGAAAACTGTTTTTT. The encoded protein is CASTFRNFAGGKLFF.

The rearrangement links TRBV7-8 to TRBJ2-3, with TRBD2 identical over 7 bases. V was clipped by 8 bases and J by 2 bases; unmatched bases: 1. In germline, CDR1 is SGHVS, CDR2 FQNEAQ. The CDR3 sequence is 12 residues long. CDR3 coding DNA: TGTGCCAGCGGGACTAACACAGATACGCAGTATTTT. Its protein is CASGTNTDTQYF.

This clone was seen a single time. The V gene is TRBV2, the J gene TRBJ2-7; no definite D call. Germline V gives CDR1 SNHLY, CDR2 FYNNEI. CDR3 length: 11 amino acids. The germline V and J ends were trimmed by 11 bases and 0 bases, with 8 bases remaining between them. The chain's CDR3 is CAAVASYEQYF. The DNA for the CDR3 is TGTGCCGCCGTGGCCTCCTACGAGCAGTACTTC.

The rearrangement uses TRBV10-1 and TRBJ2-1; 15 positions match TRBD2. CDR3 length: 22 residues. J gave up 7 bases and V 6 bases, and 25 bases lay outside the gene matches. In germline, CDR1 is WNHNN, CDR2 SYGVQD (reference sequence). The CDR3 DNA reads as TGCGCCAGCAGAAACCCGACAGGTAGCCGGACTAGCGGGAGGGGGGAGTTAAATGAGCAGTTCTTC. Protein sequence: CASRNPTGSRTSGRGELNEQFF.

The chain carries TRBV21-1 and TRBJ2-1; TRBD2, as called in the table, went unchecked against the DNA. TRBV21-1 is reported as a pseudogene. This CDR3 contains 16 residues. The CDR3 region is CASSKELAGVRNEQFF. Written as DNA, the CDR3 is TGTGCCAGCAGCAAAGAGCTAGCGGGAGTTCGAAATGAGCAGTTCTTC.

The V and J genes are TRBV29-1 and TRBJ2-2, with 7 positions matching TRBD2. The CDR3 is 13 residues long. V shed 4 bases, J shed 5 bases, and the junction held 4 bases outside the gene matches. Germline assignment: CDR1 SQVTM and CDR2 ANQGSEA. CDR3 loop: CSVGDYRTGELFF. The CDR3 DNA is TGCAGCGTTGGGGACTACAGAACCGGGGAGCTGTTTTTT.